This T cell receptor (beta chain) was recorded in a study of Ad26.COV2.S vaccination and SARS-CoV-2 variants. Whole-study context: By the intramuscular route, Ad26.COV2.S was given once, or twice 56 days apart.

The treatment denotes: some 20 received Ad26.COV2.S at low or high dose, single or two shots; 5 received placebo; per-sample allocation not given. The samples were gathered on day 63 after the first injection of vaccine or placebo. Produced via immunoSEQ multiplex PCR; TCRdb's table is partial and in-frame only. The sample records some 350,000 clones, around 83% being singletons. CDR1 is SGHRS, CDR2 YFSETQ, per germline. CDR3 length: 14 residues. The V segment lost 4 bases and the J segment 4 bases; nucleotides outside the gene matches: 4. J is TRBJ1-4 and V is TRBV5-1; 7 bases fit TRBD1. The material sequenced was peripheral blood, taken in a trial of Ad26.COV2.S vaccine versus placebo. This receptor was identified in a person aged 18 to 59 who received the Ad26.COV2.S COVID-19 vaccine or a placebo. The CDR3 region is CASSGTELNEKLFF. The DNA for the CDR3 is TGCGCCAGCAGCGGGACAGAACTTAATGAAAAACTGTTTTTT.